The count of the clone carrying this T cell receptor (beta chain) is one. Antigen unknown. Sequenced by immunoSEQ multiplex PCR; TCRdb stores in-frame clones only, minus some. This table holds about 28,000 clones, around 90% found once. The length of the CDR3 is 12 residues. Trimming shortened V by 1 base and J by 6 bases, and 4 bases separated the two germline ends. CDR1 and CDR2 (germline): MDHEN, SYDVKM. These data originate in a study of multiple sclerosis patients with progressive multifocal leukoencephalopathy. Overall study results and limits: Lower normalized Shannon entropy suggested reduced TRB diversity in most PML patients.

The time point denotes: before natalizumab initiation. Every listed patient previously received interferon beta; all PML patients were women. Before the first natalizumab infusion, T0 blood samples were taken. This sequence joins TRBV28 and TRBJ1-5; D unclear. Sequencing was carried out using PBMCs. The clonotype was recovered from a human donor with multiple sclerosis. The CDR3 DNA reads TGTGCCAGCAGTTTATACACTCAGCCCCAGCATTTT. Translation: CASSLYTQPQHF.